This TCR beta chain was captured by sequencing in a study of identical twins. Study results and limitations: When twins shared out-of-frame alpha sequences, those sequences had excess low generation probability.

V was shortened by 7 bases and J by 4 bases, with 15 bases between the two germline ends. There are 14 residues in the CDR3. Germline V gene data show CDR1 as MNHEY and CDR2 as SMNVEV (reference sequence). TCRdb re-analysed the 5' RACE reads in MiXCR, keeping a single row per CDR3 protein. Seen here are approximately 600,000 distinct CDR3 sequences, 9.6% observed once, and the top ten hold around 3.1%. This clonotype was recorded a few times. The antigen is unknown. The same sample was also studied in work on yellow fever vaccine responses in identical twins.

This sequence originates from a woman aged 18 to 35 in good health. The gene calls are TRBV27 and TRBJ2-3; D gene ambiguous. The sample was PBMCs. Here the CDR3 DNA reads TGTGCCAGCACCCTAAGAAACGACGCAGATACGCAGTATTTT. It specifies CASTLRNDADTQYF.